Each of the 2 T cell receptor beta chains below was sequenced from the same sample in a study of T cell responses to AZD1222 COVID-19 vaccine. Some clones are missing from TCRdb's copy, which holds only in-frame ones; the method was immunoSEQ multiplex PCR. This table has roughly 130,000 clones, 88% appearing once. This sample comprised peripheral blood, obtained on day 0 of AZD1222 vaccination. These receptors all stem from an adult in good health.

This chain joins TRBV24-1 and TRBJ1-2; D is uncertain. Germline loops: CDR1 KGHDR, CDR2 SFDVKD. With 3 bases removed from V and 8 bases from J, the gap between germline ends came to 15 bases. The CDR3 is 14 amino acids. The CDR3 loop reads CATSDPAPPGGYTF. The CDR3 nucleotides read TGTGCCACCAGTGATCCCGCCCCCCCGGGGGGCTACACCTTC.

The chain recombines TRBV9 with TRBJ1-2; 7 positions agree with TRBD1. This CDR3 has 17 amino acids. J lost 1 base, V lost 3 bases, and 12 bases had no gene match. Germline V gives CDR1 SGDLS, CDR2 YYNGEE. Here the CDR3 DNA reads TGTGCCAGCAGCGCAGACCCGGGGGCAGGGGGTAACTATGGCTACACCTTC. Its protein product is CASSADPGAGGNYGYTF.